The clone carrying this TCR beta chain was recorded a few times. No antigen is known for it. This entry is derived from a study of T-cell memory formation after mild COVID-19. Study observations and caveats: Some SARS-CoV-2-responding clones were already detected in memory before infection. Contracting clones from day 15 to 85 showed balanced CD4/CD8; later expanders favored CD4+. The study found contracting CD4+ clones mainly in CM and EM and contracting CD8+ clones in EMRA.

Trimming removed 5 bases from V and 11 bases from J; junction bases left unmatched: 15. Looked up from germline, CDR1 is SGHTA and CDR2 is FQGNSA. This CDR3 is built from 15 residues. One entry per CDR3 protein results from TCRdb running MiXCR on the 5' RACE reads. Of about 110,000 distinct CDR3 sequences in the sample, around 17% were seen once. The gene calls are TRBV7-2 and TRBJ2-3, with 8 nucleotides matching TRBD2. The sequence derives from a man between 18 and 35 years old who had mild COVID-19 (a few samples of this study predate the infection). Cell type and time point are not known. Sequenced: PBMCs or a T cell subset sorted from them (not recorded which). CDR3 amino acids: CASSPKRTSSHGQYF. The CDR3 bases are TGTGCCAGCAGCCCGAAGAGGACTAGCTCCCATGGGCAGTATTTT.